This T cell receptor (beta chain) derives from a study of shared clonotypes between healthy human individuals. Study at large: Plates per donor: three CD4 naive, three CD4 memory, two CD8 naive, one CD8 memory. Study observations and caveats: Limited genetic and exposure-history diversity came from having few donors.

Sequenced by immunoSEQ multiplex PCR; TCRdb stores in-frame clones only, minus some. Seen here are around 1,900,000 clones, around 93% observed once, and the top ten hold more than 1.5%. The CDR3 loop spans 14 amino acids. The V and J ends lost 9 bases and 0 bases respectively, with 11 bases between them. CDR1 and CDR2 (germline): WSHSY, SAAADI. Comment on this clone: What it binds is unknown.

CD45RO-negative CD8 cells positively selected for CCR7 made up the naive population, which excluded terminally differentiated effector memory CD45RA+ cells. This rearrangement joins TRBV10-2 to TRBJ2-2, with D possibly matching TRBD1 (5 bases). The sample comprised naive CD8+ T cells from PBMCs. This TCR was recovered from a man between 18 and 35 years old in good health. Some clones in this sample may be carry-over from other donors' samples. DNA of the CDR3: TGCGCCAGTAGGGGCGGTCCGAACACCGGGGAGCTGTTTTTT. Its protein product is CASRGGPNTGELFF.